This TCR beta chain was captured by sequencing in a study of shared clonotypes between healthy human individuals. Study conclusions and caveats: Blood alone was sampled, and tissue repertoires likely differ. Researchers found naive subsets generally carried larger estimated richness than memory subsets.

Naive CD8 isolation took CD45RO-negative cells positively selected for CCR7 and excluded terminally differentiated effector memory CD45RA+ cells. With respect to this clone: Its antigen is undetermined.

It was across several immunoSEQ plates that each subset's genomic DNA was evenly split. Measured with immunoSEQ multiplex PCR; TCRdb has only the in-frame clones, and not every one. The data hold about 2 million clones, with about 95% observed a single time. The source is a man between 18 and 29 years old in good health. Specimen: naive CD8+ T cells sorted from blood.

The CDR3 sequence is CASSVQGSYEQYF. The CDR3 DNA reads TGTGCCAGCAGCGTACAGGGGTCCTACGAGCAGTACTTC. The rearrangement joins TRBV14 to TRBJ2-7; 7 bases map to TRBD1. Trimming took 5 bases from V and 1 from J; bases not matched to a gene: 2. This CDR3 is 13 amino acids long. Looked up from germline, CDR1 is SGHDN and CDR2 is FVKESK.